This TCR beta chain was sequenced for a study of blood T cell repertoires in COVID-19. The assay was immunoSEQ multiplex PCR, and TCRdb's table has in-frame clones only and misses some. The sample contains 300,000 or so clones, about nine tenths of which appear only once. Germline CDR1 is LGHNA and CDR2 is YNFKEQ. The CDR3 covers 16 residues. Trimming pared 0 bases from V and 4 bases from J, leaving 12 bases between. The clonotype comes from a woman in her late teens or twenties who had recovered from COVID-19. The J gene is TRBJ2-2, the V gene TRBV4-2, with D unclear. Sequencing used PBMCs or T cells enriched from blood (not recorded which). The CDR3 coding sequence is TGTGCCAGCAGCCAAGAAGTCAGTAAAACCACCGGGGAGCTGTTTTTT. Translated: CASSQEVSKTTGELFF.